One T cell receptor beta chain is described in this entry. The antigen is unknown. 5'RACE with constant-segment primers yielded barcoded, UMI-tagged TCR alpha and TCR beta cDNA libraries. TCRdb reprocessed the 5' RACE reads with MiXCR, giving one entry per CDR3 protein. Among about 400,000 distinct CDR3 sequences listed, over 13% were seen once. This entry comes from a study of T-cell memory formation after mild COVID-19. Study overall: For the most part, TCR clusters were specific to one donor. Broader study findings: Among contracting clones, CD4+ were mainly CM/EM and CD8+ enriched in EMRA. Contracting clones from day 15 to 85 had balanced CD4/CD8; later expanders favoured CD4+.

Sequencing used PBMCs or a T cell subset sorted from them (not recorded which). The TCR sequence derives from a man in his late teens or twenties who had mild COVID-19 (a few samples of this study predate the infection). Cell type and time point are not known.

CDR3 loop: CASSLDRTGQYF. The CDR3 bases are TGTGCCAGCAGCTTAGACCGGACAGGGCAGTACTTC. The J gene is TRBJ2-7, the V gene TRBV7-9; the match to TRBD1 covers 7 bases. The ends lost 1 base at V and 9 bases at J; junction bases unmatched: 3. CDR1 is SEHNR, CDR2 FQNEAQ, per germline (reference sequence). The CDR3 covers 12 residues.